This TCR beta chain derives from a study of blood T cell repertoires in COVID-19. About the research overall: Acute and convalescent COVID-19 samples came from the United States, Italy and Spain. Nucleic acid was either cDNA or gDNA, and it came from T cells, B-cell-depleted T cells, or PBMCs.

Clinical history reported by participants formed the basis on which cohorts were assigned. CDR1 and CDR2 (germline): ENHRY, SYGVKD. This CDR3 contains 13 residues. V lost 6 bases, J lost 6 bases, and 4 bases stayed unmatched. The authors' processing: Amplification of reference gene primers was used by the study to estimate nucleated cell counts. The data were produced by immunoSEQ multiplex PCR, yet TCRdb's version contains in-frame clones alone and is incomplete. The DNA gave D and trimming, while V, J and clone size come from that table. The sample records hundreds of thousands of clones, almost 85% being singletons.

The sequencing sample was made of PBMCs or T cells enriched from blood (not recorded which). V is TRBV10-3 and J is TRBJ1-1; 10 nucleotides match TRBD1. The TCR comes from a woman aged 50 to 60 with acute COVID-19. CDR3 loop: CAIRSTGGPEAFF. DNA for the CDR3: TGTGCCATCAGGTCGACAGGGGGCCCTGAAGCTTTCTTT.